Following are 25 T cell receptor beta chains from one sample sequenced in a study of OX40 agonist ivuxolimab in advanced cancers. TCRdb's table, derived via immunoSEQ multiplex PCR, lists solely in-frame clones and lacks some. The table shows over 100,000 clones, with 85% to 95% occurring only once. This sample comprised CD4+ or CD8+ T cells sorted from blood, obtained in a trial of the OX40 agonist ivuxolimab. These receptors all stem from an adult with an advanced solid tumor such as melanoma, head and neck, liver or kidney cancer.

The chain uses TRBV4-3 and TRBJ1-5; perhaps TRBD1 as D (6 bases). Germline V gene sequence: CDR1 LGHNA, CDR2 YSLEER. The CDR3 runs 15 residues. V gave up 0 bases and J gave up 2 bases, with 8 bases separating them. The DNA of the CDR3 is TGCGCCAGCAGCCAAGATAAGGGGGGCAATCAGCCCCAGCATTTT. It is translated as CASSQDKGGNQPQHF.

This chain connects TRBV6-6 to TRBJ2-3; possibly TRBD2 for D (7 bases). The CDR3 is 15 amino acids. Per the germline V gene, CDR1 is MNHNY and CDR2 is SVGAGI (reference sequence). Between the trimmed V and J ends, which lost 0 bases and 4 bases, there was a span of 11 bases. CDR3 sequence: CASSYSTGGADTQYF. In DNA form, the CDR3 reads TGTGCCAGCAGTTACTCGACGGGGGGCGCAGATACGCAGTATTTT.

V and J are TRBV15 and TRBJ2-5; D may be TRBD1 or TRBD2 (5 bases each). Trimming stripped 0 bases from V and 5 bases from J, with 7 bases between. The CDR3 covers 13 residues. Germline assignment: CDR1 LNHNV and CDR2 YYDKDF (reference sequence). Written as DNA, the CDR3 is TGTGCCACCAGCAGAGATGAGGGGGAGACCCAGTACTTC. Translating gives CATSRDEGETQYF.

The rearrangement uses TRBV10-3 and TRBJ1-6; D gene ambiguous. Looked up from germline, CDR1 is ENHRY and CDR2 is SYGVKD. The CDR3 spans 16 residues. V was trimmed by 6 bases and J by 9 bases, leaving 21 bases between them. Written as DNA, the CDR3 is TGTGCCATCAGCCCCCGAGAGGCGAGGGTGGGTTCACCCCTCCACTTT. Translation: CAISPREARVGSPLHF.

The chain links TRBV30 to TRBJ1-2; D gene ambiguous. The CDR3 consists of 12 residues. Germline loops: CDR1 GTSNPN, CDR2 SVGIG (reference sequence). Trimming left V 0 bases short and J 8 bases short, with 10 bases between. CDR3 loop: CAWSVGSAGYTF. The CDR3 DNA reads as TGTGCCTGGAGTGTTGGTTCAGCGGGCTACACCTTC.

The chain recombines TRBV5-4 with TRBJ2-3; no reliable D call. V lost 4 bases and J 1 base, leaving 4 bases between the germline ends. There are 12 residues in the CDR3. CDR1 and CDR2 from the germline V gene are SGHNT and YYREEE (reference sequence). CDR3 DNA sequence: TGTGCCAGCAGCGTGGGCACAGATACGCAGTATTTT. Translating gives CASSVGTDTQYF.

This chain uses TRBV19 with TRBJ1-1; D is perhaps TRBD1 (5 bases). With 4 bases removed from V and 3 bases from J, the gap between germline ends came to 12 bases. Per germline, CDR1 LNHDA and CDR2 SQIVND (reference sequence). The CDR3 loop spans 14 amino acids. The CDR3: CASSSGGLDTEAFF. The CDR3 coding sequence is TGTGCCAGTAGTAGTGGGGGTTTGGACACTGAAGCTTTCTTT.

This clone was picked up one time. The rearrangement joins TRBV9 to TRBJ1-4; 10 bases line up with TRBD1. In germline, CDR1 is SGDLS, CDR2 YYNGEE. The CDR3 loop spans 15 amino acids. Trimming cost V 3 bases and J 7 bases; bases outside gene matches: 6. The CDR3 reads CASSDRTGGGEKLFF. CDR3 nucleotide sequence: TGTGCCAGCAGCGACCGGACAGGGGGGGGTGAAAAACTGTTTTTT.

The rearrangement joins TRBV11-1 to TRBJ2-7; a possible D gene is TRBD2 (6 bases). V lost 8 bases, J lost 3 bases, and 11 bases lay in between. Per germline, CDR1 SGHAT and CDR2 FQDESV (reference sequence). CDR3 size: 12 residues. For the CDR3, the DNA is TGTGCCAGCGCGGGACCACACTACGAGCAGTACTTC. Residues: CASAGPHYEQYF.

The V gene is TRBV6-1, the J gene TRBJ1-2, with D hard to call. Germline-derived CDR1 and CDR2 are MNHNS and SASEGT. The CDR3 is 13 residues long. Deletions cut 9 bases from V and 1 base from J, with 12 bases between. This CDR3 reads CASRVAFNYGYTF. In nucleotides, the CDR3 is TGTGCCAGTCGGGTAGCGTTTAACTATGGCTACACCTTC.

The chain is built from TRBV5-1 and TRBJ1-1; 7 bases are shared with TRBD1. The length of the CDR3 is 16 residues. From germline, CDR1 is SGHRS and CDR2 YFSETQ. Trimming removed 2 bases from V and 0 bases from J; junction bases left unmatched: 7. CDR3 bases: TGCGCCAGCAGCTTCCGGGACAGCAACATGAACACTGAAGCTTTCTTT. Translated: CASSFRDSNMNTEAFF.

CDR3 in DNA: TGTGCCAGTAGTATGCAGGGGCCAGATACGCAGTATTTT. Translation gives CASSMQGPDTQYF. The gene calls are TRBV19 and TRBJ2-3, with TRBD1 as a possible D gene (6 bases). The V and J ends lost 3 bases and 4 bases respectively, with 8 bases between them. Germline V gene lookup returns CDR1 LNHDA and CDR2 SQIVND (reference sequence). This CDR3 is 13 amino acids long.

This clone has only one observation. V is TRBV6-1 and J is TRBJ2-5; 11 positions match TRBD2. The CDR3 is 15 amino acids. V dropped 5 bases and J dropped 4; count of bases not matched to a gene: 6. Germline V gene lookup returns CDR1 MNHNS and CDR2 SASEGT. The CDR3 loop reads CASSRLSGGGETQYF. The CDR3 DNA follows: TGTGCCAGCAGTCGCCTTAGCGGGGGGGGAGAGACCCAGTACTTC.

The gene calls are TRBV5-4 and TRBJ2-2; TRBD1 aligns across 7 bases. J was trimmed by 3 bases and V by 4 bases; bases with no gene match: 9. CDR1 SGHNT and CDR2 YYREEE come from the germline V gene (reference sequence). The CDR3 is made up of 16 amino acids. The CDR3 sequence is CASSPGQAVYTGELFF. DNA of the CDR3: TGTGCCAGCAGCCCAGGACAGGCAGTTTACACCGGGGAGCTGTTTTTT.

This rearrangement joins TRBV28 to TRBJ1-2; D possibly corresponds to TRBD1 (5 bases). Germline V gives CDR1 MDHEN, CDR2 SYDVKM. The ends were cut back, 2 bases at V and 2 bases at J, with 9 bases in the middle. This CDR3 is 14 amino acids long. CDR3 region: CASSLTAGNYGYTF. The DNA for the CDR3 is TGTGCCAGCAGTTTAACGGCAGGGAACTATGGCTACACCTTC.

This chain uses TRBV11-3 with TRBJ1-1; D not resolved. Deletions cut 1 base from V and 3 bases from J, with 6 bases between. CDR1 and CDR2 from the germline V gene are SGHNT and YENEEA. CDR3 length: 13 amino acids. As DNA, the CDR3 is TGTGCCAGCAGCTTAGTTTACGACACTGAAGCTTTCTTT. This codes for CASSLVYDTEAFF. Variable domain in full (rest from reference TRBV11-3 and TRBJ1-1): EAGVVQSPRYKIIEKKQPVAFWCNPISGHNTLYWYLQNLGQGPELLIRYENEEAVDDSQLPKDRFSAERLKGVDSTLKIQPAELGDSAVYLCASSLVYDTEAFFGQGTRLTVV.

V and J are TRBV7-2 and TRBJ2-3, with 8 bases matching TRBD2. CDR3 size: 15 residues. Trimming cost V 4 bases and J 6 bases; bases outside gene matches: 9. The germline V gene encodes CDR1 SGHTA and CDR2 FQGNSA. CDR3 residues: CASSSQAGELDTQYF. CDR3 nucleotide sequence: TGTGCCAGCAGCTCCCAAGCGGGAGAGTTGGATACGCAGTATTTT.

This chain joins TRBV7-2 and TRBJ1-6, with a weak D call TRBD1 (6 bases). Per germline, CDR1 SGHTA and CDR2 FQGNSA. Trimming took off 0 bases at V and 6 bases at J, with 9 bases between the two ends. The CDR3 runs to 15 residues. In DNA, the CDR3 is TGTGCCAGCAGCTTAGCCGGGACACTTAATTCACCCCTCCACTTT. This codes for CASSLAGTLNSPLHF.

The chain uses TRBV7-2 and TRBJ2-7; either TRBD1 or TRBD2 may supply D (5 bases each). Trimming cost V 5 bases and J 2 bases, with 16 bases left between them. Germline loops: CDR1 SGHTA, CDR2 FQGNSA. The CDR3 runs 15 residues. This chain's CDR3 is CASSEGTKRAYEQYF. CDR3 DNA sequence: TGTGCCAGCAGCGAGGGGACGAAGAGGGCCTACGAGCAGTACTTC.

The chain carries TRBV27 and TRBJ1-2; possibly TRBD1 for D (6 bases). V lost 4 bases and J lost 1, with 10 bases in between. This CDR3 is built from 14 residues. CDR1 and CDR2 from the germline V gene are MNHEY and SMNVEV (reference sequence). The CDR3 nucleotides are TGTGCCAGCAGTTGGACAGCCAGTAACTATGGCTACACCTTC. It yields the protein CASSWTASNYGYTF.

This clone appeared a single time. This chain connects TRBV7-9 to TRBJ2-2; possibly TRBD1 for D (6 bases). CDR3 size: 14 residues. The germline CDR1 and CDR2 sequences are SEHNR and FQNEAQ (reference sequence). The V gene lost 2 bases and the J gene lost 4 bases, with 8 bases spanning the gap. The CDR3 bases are TGTGCCAGCAGCTTAATAGGGGGCACCGGGGAGCTGTTTTTT. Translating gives CASSLIGGTGELFF.

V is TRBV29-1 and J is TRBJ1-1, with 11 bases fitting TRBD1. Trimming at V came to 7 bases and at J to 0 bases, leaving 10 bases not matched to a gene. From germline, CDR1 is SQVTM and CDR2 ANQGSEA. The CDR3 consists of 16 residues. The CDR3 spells CSGRGQGGRMNTEAFF. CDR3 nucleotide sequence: TGCAGCGGTAGGGGACAGGGGGGAAGAATGAACACTGAAGCTTTCTTT.

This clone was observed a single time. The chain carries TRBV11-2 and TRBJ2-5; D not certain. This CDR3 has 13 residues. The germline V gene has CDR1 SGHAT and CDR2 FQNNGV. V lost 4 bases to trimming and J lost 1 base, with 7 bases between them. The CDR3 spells CASSSSTQETQYF. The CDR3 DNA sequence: TGTGCCAGCAGCTCCTCCACCCAAGAGACCCAGTACTTC. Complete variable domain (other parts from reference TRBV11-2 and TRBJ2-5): EAGVAQSPRYKIIEKRQSVAFWCNPISGHATLYWYQQILGQGPKLLIQFQNNGVVDDSQLPKDRFSAERLKGVDSTLKIQPAKLEDSAVYLCASSSSTQETQYFGPGTRLLVL.

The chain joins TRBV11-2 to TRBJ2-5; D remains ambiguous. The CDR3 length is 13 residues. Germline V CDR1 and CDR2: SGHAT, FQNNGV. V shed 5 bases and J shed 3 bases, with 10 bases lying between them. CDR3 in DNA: TGTGCCAGCAGCCCAAACATAGAAGAGACCCAGTACTTC. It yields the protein CASSPNIEETQYF.

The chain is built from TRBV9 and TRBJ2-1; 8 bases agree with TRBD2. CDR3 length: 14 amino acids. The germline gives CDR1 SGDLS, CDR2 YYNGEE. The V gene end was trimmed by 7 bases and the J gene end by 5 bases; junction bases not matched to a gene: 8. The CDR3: CASQLADTDNEQFF. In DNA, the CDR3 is TGTGCCAGCCAACTAGCGGACACGGACAATGAGCAGTTCTTC.